A selection of T cell receptor beta chains follows, all from one sample in a study of shared clonotypes between healthy human individuals. TCRdb's table, derived via immunoSEQ multiplex PCR, lists solely in-frame clones and lacks some. The data hold some 200,000 clones, with 65% to 80% observed a single time. Sequenced sample: memory CD4+ T cells sorted from blood. These receptors came from a man aged 25-45 years in good health. The CDR3 runs from the conserved cysteine through the conserved F or W. The D gene is left open where the match is weak. Clone size is not always given. Where it is, it says once, few, many or a class for expanded clones.

clone size	V gene	D gene	J gene	CDR3 DNA	CDR3 protein
.	TRBV21-1	.	TRBJ2-7	TGTGCCACCTACCTGGGACTAGCGGGAGGAGCCCACGAGCAGTACTTC	CATYLGLAGGAHEQYF
.	TRBV5-1	.	TRBJ2-7	TGCGCCAGCAGCTTGAGGTCAGGGACAAACCTTATAGACTACGAGCAGTACTTC	CASSLRSGTNLIDYEQYF
.	TRBV28	TRBD1	TRBJ1-5	TGTGCCAGCAGTTTATTTGGGACAGGTAGCAATCAGCCCCAGCATTTT	CASSLFGTGSNQPQHF
few	TRBV19	TRBD2	TRBJ2-3	TGTGCCAGTAGTAGCACCGGGACTAGCGGGAGAGGAGGGTCCACAGATACGCAGTATTTT	CASSSTGTSGRGGSTDTQYF
once	TRBV18	.	TRBJ2-2	TGTGCCAGCTCACCACCGATCGTACGGCCCGGGGAGCTGTTTTTT	CASSPPIVRPGELFF
.	TRBV29-1	TRBD2	TRBJ2-1	TGCAGCGTAGTCGGACTAGTAAATAACTACAATGAGCAGTTCTTC	CSVVGLVNNYNEQFF
.	TRBV6-1	.	TRBJ1-5	TGTGCCAGCAGTGAAGCGCTTGTGGCTAGAGGGAATCAGCCCCAGCATTTT	CASSEALVARGNQPQHF
.	TRBV29-1	.	TRBJ1-1	TGCAGCGGGCAGGGTTGGGGCACTGAAGCTTTCTTT	CSGQGWGTEAFF
.	TRBV5-4	TRBD2	TRBJ2-3	TGTGCCAGCAGCTTTTGGACTAGCGGGAGTCGGGGAGTGGAGTATTTT	CASSFWTSGSRGVEYF
.	TRBV5-1	.	TRBJ1-1	TGCGCCAGCAGCTTTACGAGGGACCGTGAAGCTTTCTTT	CASSFTRDREAFF
.	TRBV18	.	TRBJ1-1	TGTGCCAGCTCACCACAGGTGGACACTGAAGCTTTCTTT	CASSPQVDTEAFF
.	TRBV7-7	.	TRBJ1-4	TGTGCTAGCAGCCGAGCCTCGGGTGAAAAACTGTTTTTT	CASSRASGEKLFF
.	TRBV2	TRBD2	TRBJ2-7	TGTGCCAGTAGACTAGCAGACGAGCAGTACTTC	CASRLADEQYF
many	TRBV9	.	TRBJ2-1	TGTGCCAGCAGCGTAGGATCACGCGACAGGTACAATGAGCAGTTCTTC	CASSVGSRDRYNEQFF
.	TRBV19	.	TRBJ2-7	TGTGCCAGTAGTAGCAGACCACCCTACGAGCAGTACTTC	CASSSRPPYEQYF
once	TRBV29-1	TRBD2	TRBJ2-5	TGCAGCGTTGCCCGGACTAGTCAAGAGACCCAGTACTTC	CSVARTSQETQYF
few	TRBV7-2	.	TRBJ2-5	TGTGCCAGCAGCTTCCCCAAAGAGACCCAGTACTTC	CASSFPKETQYF
.	TRBV19	.	TRBJ1-2	TGTGCCAGTAGTATACAGGCAGCCTATGGCTACACCTTC	CASSIQAAYGYTF
few	TRBV28	.	TRBJ2-7	TGTGCCAGCAGTTCCTGGGGGGGGGACAGCTCCTACGAGCAGTACTTC	CASSSWGGDSSYEQYF
.	TRBV27	.	TRBJ1-5	TGTGCCAGCAACCCTTTAAGTGCAGGGTTAGATCAGCCCCAGCATTTT	CASNPLSAGLDQPQHF
.	TRBV12-5	.	TRBJ1-1	TGTGCTAGTGGTACTGAGGACAGATTCTCTGAAGCTTTCTTT	CASGTEDRFSEAFF
.	TRBV15	.	TRBJ1-4	TGTGCCACCAGCAGGCCCCCAGGTGAAAAACTGTTTTTT	CATSRPPGEKLFF
.	TRBV5-4	TRBD1	TRBJ1-1	TGTGCCAGCAGCTTGCAGGGGGTGAGGAACACTGAAGCTTTCTTT	CASSLQGVRNTEAFF
few	TRBV7-2	.	TRBJ2-1	TGTGCCAGCAGCCTGGGGGAAACTGGAGGGCAGTTCTTC	CASSLGETGGQFF
.	TRBV7-9	.	TRBJ2-2	TGTGCCAGCGTTGTGGCGAACACCGGGGAGCTGTTTTTT	CASVVANTGELFF
.	TRBV7-9	.	TRBJ1-1	TGTGCCAGCAGCCCCCCCCGGGGGGGGAACACTGAAGCTTTCTTT	CASSPPRGGNTEAFF
.	TRBV4-3	TRBD2	TRBJ2-1	TGCGCCAGCAGCAGGACTAGCGGGAGGAATTACAATGAGCAGTTCTTC	CASSRTSGRNYNEQFF
.	TRBV28	.	TRBJ1-2	TGTGCCAGCAGTTTTATCCCGGGGCAGCAGGACGGCTACACCTTC	CASSFIPGQQDGYTF
.	TRBV1	.	TRBJ1-3	TGCACCAGCAGCCAAGTAGCAGTTTCCATCTCTGGAAACACCATATATTTT	CTSSQVAVSISGNTIYF
.	TRBV5-1	.	TRBJ1-2	TGCGCCAGCAGCTCTGGGGGGCATGGCTACACCTTC	CASSSGGHGYTF
.	TRBV11-3	TRBD2	TRBJ2-1	TGTGCCAGCAGCTTAGGCTTACTAGCGGGAGCTAAAAATGAGCAGTTCTTC	CASSLGLLAGAKNEQFF
many	TRBV5-4	.	TRBJ2-7	TGTGCCAGCAGCTTGGAGGCAGACTACGAGCAGTACTTC	CASSLEADYEQYF
few	TRBV18	.	TRBJ2-7	TGTGCCAGCTCCGCGGACCCGGACTACGAGCAGTACTTC	CASSADPDYEQYF
few	TRBV30	.	TRBJ2-1	TGTGCCTGGAGTAGGAGGGAGGCCTACAATGAGCAGTTCTTC	CAWSRREAYNEQFF
.	TRBV5-1	.	TRBJ1-1	TGCGCCAGCAGCTTGGGTTCGGCCACTGAAGCTTTCTTT	CASSLGSATEAFF
many	TRBV2	.	TRBJ2-1	TGTGCCAGCAGTGAAATGGGACACCAATCCTACAATGAGCAGTTCTTC	CASSEMGHQSYNEQFF
.	TRBV5-5	.	TRBJ1-1	TGTGCCAGCGGCGCTTCCCGGACTGAAGCTTTCTTT	CASGASRTEAFF
.	TRBV11-2	.	TRBJ2-1	TGTGCCAGCAGCTTAGTGGGGCGGAAGCAGTTCTTC	CASSLVGRKQFF
.	TRBV16	TRBD1	TRBJ1-4	TGTGCCAGCAGCCAAGGGACAGTGCGGAAAGGCGGTGAAAAACTGTTTTTT	CASSQGTVRKGGEKLFF
.	TRBV10-3	TRBD2	TRBJ2-1	TGTGCCATCAGGGACAGGGTGACTAGCGGGAGAGAGAATGAGCAGTTCTTC	CAIRDRVTSGRENEQFF
.	TRBV6-1	.	TRBJ2-4	TGTGCCAGCAGTGAAGCGGGGCACATTCAGTACTTC	CASSEAGHIQYF
.	TRBV5-4	.	TRBJ2-5	TGTGCCAGCAGCTTGATGGGAGCAGGAGAGACCCAGTACTTC	CASSLMGAGETQYF
.	TRBV7-8	.	TRBJ1-5	TGTGCCAGCAGCTTACTTACCGGGCTTAGCAATCAGCCCCAGCATTTT	CASSLLTGLSNQPQHF
.	TRBV7-8	.	TRBJ2-1	TGTGCCAGCAGAGCGACTTCACAGGGATCCTACAATGAGCAGTTCTTC	CASRATSQGSYNEQFF
.	TRBV10-3	.	TRBJ2-6	TGTGCCATCAGTCTACAGGGTACTGGGGCCAACGTCCTGACTTTC	CAISLQGTGANVLTF